This is a list of T cell receptor beta chains from one sample in a study of T cells after yellow fever vaccination. TCRdb passed the 5' RACE reads through MiXCR, listing each CDR3 protein once. The table shows a few hundred thousand distinct CDR3 sequences, with approximately 3.9% occurring only once. The specimen was PBMCs, collected on the day of the yellow fever booster vaccination. The origin of the receptors is a young man who received the YFV17D yellow fever vaccine. Both conserved end residues are part of each CDR3. A D gene is named only where the DNA matches it firmly. Only part of the rows carry a size: once, few, many, or a class if the clone is expanded.

cdr3_nt: TGTGCCAGCAGACAAGGGACTAGCGGGGGGCCCAACGAGCAGTACTTC
cdr3_aa: CASRQGTSGGPNEQYF
d_call: TRBD2
v_call: TRBV7-2
clone_size: -
j_call: TRBJ2-7

cdr3_nt: TGTGCCAGCAGCTTGAGGTCCGGGGTCTCACCCCTCCACTTT
cdr3_aa: CASSLRSGVSPLHF
d_call: -
v_call: TRBV11-2
clone_size: many
j_call: TRBJ1-6

cdr3_nt: TGTGCCAGCAGTTGGCGTGGCGGTGAAGAGACCCAGTACTTC
cdr3_aa: CASSWRGGEETQYF
d_call: -
v_call: TRBV6-2/TRBV6-3
clone_size: many
j_call: TRBJ2-5

cdr3_nt: TGTGCCATCAGAGGGACAGGGGTGAGTTCACCCCTCCACTTT
cdr3_aa: CAIRGTGVSSPLHF
d_call: TRBD1
v_call: TRBV10-3
clone_size: few
j_call: TRBJ1-6

cdr3_nt: TGTGCCAGCAGCCGTAGCGGGGAGGCGCAGTATTTT
cdr3_aa: CASSRSGEAQYF
d_call: TRBD2
v_call: TRBV2
clone_size: -
j_call: TRBJ2-3

cdr3_nt: TGTGCCAGCAGCTCCACGCTTTCAGCGGGGGGCTACAATGAGCAGTTCTTC
cdr3_aa: CASSSTLSAGGYNEQFF
d_call: TRBD2
v_call: TRBV7-2
clone_size: many
j_call: TRBJ2-1

cdr3_nt: TGTGCCAGCAGCTCCGGGACTAGATACTACAATGAGCAGTTCTTC
cdr3_aa: CASSSGTRYYNEQFF
d_call: TRBD2
v_call: TRBV7-9
clone_size: many
j_call: TRBJ2-1

cdr3_nt: TGTGCCAGCAACCCGAGGAGCGAGCAGCCCCAGCATTTT
cdr3_aa: CASNPRSEQPQHF
d_call: -
v_call: TRBV2
clone_size: -
j_call: TRBJ1-5

cdr3_nt: TGTGCCAGCAGCTTTCATCCGGGGAATAGCGCAGATACGCAGTATTTT
cdr3_aa: CASSFHPGNSADTQYF
d_call: -
v_call: TRBV7-2
clone_size: few
j_call: TRBJ2-3

cdr3_nt: TGCGCCAGCAGCGGGTTCTCGGGACAGGGCACAGATACGCAGTATTTT
cdr3_aa: CASSGFSGQGTDTQYF
d_call: TRBD1
v_call: TRBV5-1
clone_size: -
j_call: TRBJ2-3

cdr3_nt: TGCAGCGACCTTCAGGGGGGGGCCTTCCGAGAGACCCAGTACTTC
cdr3_aa: CSDLQGGAFRETQYF
d_call: -
v_call: TRBV29-1
clone_size: many
j_call: TRBJ2-5

cdr3_nt: TGTGCCAGCAGAACGGGAGACAGCGCATTCTACGAGCAGTACTTC
cdr3_aa: CASRTGDSAFYEQYF
d_call: -
v_call: TRBV6-1
clone_size: many
j_call: TRBJ2-7

cdr3_nt: TGTGCCAGCACAGATCAGGGGTCTACTCCAACCTACGAGCAGTACTTC
cdr3_aa: CASTDQGSTPTYEQYF
d_call: -
v_call: TRBV7-2
clone_size: many
j_call: TRBJ2-7

cdr3_nt: TGCGCCAGCAGAGGACTAGCGGGGGGTTGGGAGCTGTTTTTT
cdr3_aa: CASRGLAGGWELFF
d_call: TRBD2
v_call: TRBV10-2
clone_size: many
j_call: TRBJ2-2

cdr3_nt: TGTGCCAGCAGCTTTGCGTCGACAGGGGGCACTGAAGCTTTCTTT
cdr3_aa: CASSFASTGGTEAFF
d_call: TRBD1
v_call: TRBV7-2
clone_size: few
j_call: TRBJ1-1

cdr3_nt: TGTGCCAGCAGCCTCCCGCGGTCCTACAATGAGCAGTTCTTC
cdr3_aa: CASSLPRSYNEQFF
d_call: -
v_call: TRBV11-2
clone_size: -
j_call: TRBJ2-1

cdr3_nt: TGTGCCAGCAGCCCGGGGGGCAGGGGGCGTTTAGGCTATGGCTACACCTTC
cdr3_aa: CASSPGGRGRLGYGYTF
d_call: TRBD1
v_call: TRBV4-2
clone_size: -
j_call: TRBJ1-2

cdr3_nt: TGCGCCAGCAGCCAAGAAGCAGGTTATGGCTACACCTTC
cdr3_aa: CASSQEAGYGYTF
d_call: -
v_call: TRBV4-3
clone_size: -
j_call: TRBJ1-2

cdr3_nt: TGTGCCAGCTCACAACTAGGGGATACGCAGTATTTT
cdr3_aa: CASSQLGDTQYF
d_call: -
v_call: TRBV18
clone_size: -
j_call: TRBJ2-3

cdr3_nt: TGCGCCAGCAGCTTGGCGGCTAGCGGGGGAAAAAACACCGGGGAGCTGTTTTTT
cdr3_aa: CASSLAASGGKNTGELFF
d_call: TRBD2
v_call: TRBV5-1
clone_size: many
j_call: TRBJ2-2

cdr3_nt: TGCAGTGCTAGAGATAGCGGGGTCACAGATACGCAGTATTTT
cdr3_aa: CSARDSGVTDTQYF
d_call: TRBD2
v_call: TRBV20-1
clone_size: many
j_call: TRBJ2-3

cdr3_nt: TGTGCCAGCAGTTTGTTTGGGACTGAAGCTTTCTTT
cdr3_aa: CASSLFGTEAFF
d_call: -
v_call: TRBV12-3/TRBV12-4
clone_size: many
j_call: TRBJ1-1

cdr3_nt: TGTGCCACCAGTGGGGGACTAGCGGGTTCTAGCACCGGGGAGCTGTTTTTT
cdr3_aa: CATSGGLAGSSTGELFF
d_call: TRBD2
v_call: TRBV24-1
clone_size: few
j_call: TRBJ2-2

cdr3_nt: TGTGCCAGCAGACGGGCGGGGGCTCCTAACACCGGGGAGCTGTTTTTT
cdr3_aa: CASRRAGAPNTGELFF
d_call: -
v_call: TRBV12-3/TRBV12-4
clone_size: many
j_call: TRBJ2-2

cdr3_nt: TGTGCCAGCAGCCCTACCTTCCAGGGCCGTGAAGCTTTCTTT
cdr3_aa: CASSPTFQGREAFF
d_call: -
v_call: TRBV7-9
clone_size: many
j_call: TRBJ1-1

cdr3_nt: TGCAGTGCTAGAGAAATTGGCTCTGGAAACACCATATATTTT
cdr3_aa: CSAREIGSGNTIYF
d_call: -
v_call: TRBV20-1
clone_size: many
j_call: TRBJ1-3

cdr3_nt: TGCAGTGCTAGTTGGTCTAGCGGGGGGGCTGGCGAGCAGTTCTTC
cdr3_aa: CSASWSSGGAGEQFF
d_call: TRBD2
v_call: TRBV20-1
clone_size: few
j_call: TRBJ2-1

cdr3_nt: TGTGCCAGCAGTGCCAGGGGAATGAACACTGAAGCTTTCTTT
cdr3_aa: CASSARGMNTEAFF
d_call: -
v_call: TRBV12-3/TRBV12-4
clone_size: -
j_call: TRBJ1-1

cdr3_nt: TGCAGCGACCAATGGTGGGGGGCTTTGGGATATGGCTACACCTTC
cdr3_aa: CSDQWWGALGYGYTF
d_call: -
v_call: TRBV29-1
clone_size: few
j_call: TRBJ1-2

cdr3_nt: TGTGCCGCAGGGAGCGGGGACAAGGGTACGCAGTATTTT
cdr3_aa: CAAGSGDKGTQYF
d_call: -
v_call: TRBV5-4
clone_size: -
j_call: TRBJ2-3

cdr3_nt: TGCGCCAGCAGCCAAGGGGGGGGCGAGGGGGATGAGCAGTTCTTC
cdr3_aa: CASSQGGGEGDEQFF
d_call: -
v_call: TRBV4-1
clone_size: few
j_call: TRBJ2-1

cdr3_nt: TGCAGTGCTAGGTCCCTTGGCCGTCTGGTAAATGAGCAGTTCTTC
cdr3_aa: CSARSLGRLVNEQFF
d_call: -
v_call: TRBV20-1
clone_size: few
j_call: TRBJ2-1

cdr3_nt: TGCGCCAGCAGCCAAGAGGTACCTCGAATTAGGGCTTCTGGGGGTGAGCAGTTCTTC
cdr3_aa: CASSQEVPRIRASGGEQFF
d_call: -
v_call: TRBV4-3
clone_size: few
j_call: TRBJ2-1

cdr3_nt: TGTGCCAGCAGCGTATTATGGGGGGGAGATACGCAGTATTTT
cdr3_aa: CASSVLWGGDTQYF
d_call: TRBD2
v_call: TRBV9
clone_size: -
j_call: TRBJ2-3

cdr3_nt: TGTGCCAGCAGTTTGAGCCCGGGGGCGCAGTTCTTC
cdr3_aa: CASSLSPGAQFF
d_call: -
v_call: TRBV6-2/TRBV6-3
clone_size: many
j_call: TRBJ2-1

cdr3_nt: TGTGCCAGCAGTTACTGGCGGGGAGAAAAACTGTTTTTT
cdr3_aa: CASSYWRGEKLFF
d_call: -
v_call: TRBV6-5
clone_size: many
j_call: TRBJ1-4

cdr3_nt: TGCGCCAGCAGCCAAGGATGGGGTACCCTGTCCTACGAGCAGTACTTC
cdr3_aa: CASSQGWGTLSYEQYF
d_call: -
v_call: TRBV4-1
clone_size: once
j_call: TRBJ2-7

cdr3_nt: TGTGCCAGCAGCCGGGACTTGCGGGGAGCGAACACTGAAGCTTTCTTT
cdr3_aa: CASSRDLRGANTEAFF
d_call: -
v_call: TRBV6-5
clone_size: -
j_call: TRBJ1-1

cdr3_nt: TGTGCCAGCAGCCCCGGTCTAGAGACCCAGTACTTC
cdr3_aa: CASSPGLETQYF
d_call: -
v_call: TRBV7-2
clone_size: many
j_call: TRBJ2-5

cdr3_nt: TGTGCCAGCAGTATATGGACGGGACAGGGAATTGGCGAGCAGTACTTC
cdr3_aa: CASSIWTGQGIGEQYF
d_call: TRBD1
v_call: TRBV6-5
clone_size: few
j_call: TRBJ2-7

cdr3_nt: TGTGCCAGCTCACGTTCCCCGCGCCTGGGGAATGAGCAGTTCTTC
cdr3_aa: CASSRSPRLGNEQFF
d_call: -
v_call: TRBV18
clone_size: -
j_call: TRBJ2-1